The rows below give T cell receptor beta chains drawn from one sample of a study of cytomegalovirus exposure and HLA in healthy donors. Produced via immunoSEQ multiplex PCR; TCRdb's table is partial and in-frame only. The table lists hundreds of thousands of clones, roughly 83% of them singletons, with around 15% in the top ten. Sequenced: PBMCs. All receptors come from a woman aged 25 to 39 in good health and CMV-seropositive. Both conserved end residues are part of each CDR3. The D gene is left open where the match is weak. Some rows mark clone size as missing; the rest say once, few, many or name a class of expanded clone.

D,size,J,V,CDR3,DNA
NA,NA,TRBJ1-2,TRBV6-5,CASSYSASSHRKGYTF,TGTGCCAGCAGTTATTCCGCTTCGTCCCACAGGAAGGGCTACACCTTC
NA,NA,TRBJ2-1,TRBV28,CASRTPRQQFF,TGTGCCAGCCGGACGCCCAGACAGCAGTTCTTC
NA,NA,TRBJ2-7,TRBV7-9,CASSLTTGQGYEQYF,TGTGCCAGCAGCTTAACAACAGGGCAAGGGTACGAGCAGTACTTC
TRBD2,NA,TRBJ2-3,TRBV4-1,CASTPRTSGFTDTQYF,TGCGCCAGCACCCCAAGGACTAGCGGTTTCACAGATACGCAGTATTTT
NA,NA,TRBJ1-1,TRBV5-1,CASSLTSPRPEAFF,TGCGCCAGCAGCTTGACTTCTCCCCGGCCTGAAGCTTTCTTT
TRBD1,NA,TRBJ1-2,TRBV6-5,CASSHQGADGYTF,TGTGCCAGCAGTCATCAGGGGGCTGATGGCTACACCTTC
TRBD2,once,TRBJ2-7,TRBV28,CASLPPGLAGPSYEQYF,TGTGCCAGCTTACCTCCGGGACTAGCGGGGCCATCCTACGAGCAGTACTTC
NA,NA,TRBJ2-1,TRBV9,CASSPQGLDNEQFF,TGTGCCAGCAGCCCCCAGGGACTCGACAATGAGCAGTTCTTC
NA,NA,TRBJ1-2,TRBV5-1,CASSFFGITNYGYTF,TGCGCCAGCAGCTTTTTTGGCATCACAAACTATGGCTACACCTTC
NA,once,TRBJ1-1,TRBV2,CASSNGGGTEAFF,TGTGCCAGCAGCAACGGGGGAGGCACTGAAGCTTTCTTT